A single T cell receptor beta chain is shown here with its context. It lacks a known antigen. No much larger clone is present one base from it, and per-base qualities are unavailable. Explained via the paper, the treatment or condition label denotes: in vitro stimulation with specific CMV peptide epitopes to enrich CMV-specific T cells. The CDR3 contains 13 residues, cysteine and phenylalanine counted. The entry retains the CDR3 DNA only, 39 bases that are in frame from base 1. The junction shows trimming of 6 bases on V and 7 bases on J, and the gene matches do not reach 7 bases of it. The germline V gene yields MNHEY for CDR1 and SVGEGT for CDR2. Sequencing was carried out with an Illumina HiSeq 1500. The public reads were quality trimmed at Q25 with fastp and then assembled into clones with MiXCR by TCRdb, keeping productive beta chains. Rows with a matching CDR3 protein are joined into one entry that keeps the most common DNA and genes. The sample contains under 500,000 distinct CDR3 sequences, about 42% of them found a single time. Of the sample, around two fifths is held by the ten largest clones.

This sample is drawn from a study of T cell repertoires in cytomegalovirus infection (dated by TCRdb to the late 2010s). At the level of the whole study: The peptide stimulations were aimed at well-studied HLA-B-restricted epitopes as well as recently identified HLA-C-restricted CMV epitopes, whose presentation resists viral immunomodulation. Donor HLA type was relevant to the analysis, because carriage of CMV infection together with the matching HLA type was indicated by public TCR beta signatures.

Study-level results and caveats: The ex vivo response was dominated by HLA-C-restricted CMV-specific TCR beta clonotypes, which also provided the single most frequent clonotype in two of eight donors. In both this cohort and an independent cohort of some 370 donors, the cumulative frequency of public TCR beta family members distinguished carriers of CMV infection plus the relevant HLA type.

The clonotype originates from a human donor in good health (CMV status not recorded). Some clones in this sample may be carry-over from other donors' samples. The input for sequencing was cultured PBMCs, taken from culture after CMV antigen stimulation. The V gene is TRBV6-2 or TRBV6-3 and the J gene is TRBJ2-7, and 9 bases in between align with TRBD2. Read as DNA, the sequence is TGTGCCAGCAGAAAAGCGGGAGGACTAGAGCAGTACTTC. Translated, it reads CASRKAGGLEQYF.